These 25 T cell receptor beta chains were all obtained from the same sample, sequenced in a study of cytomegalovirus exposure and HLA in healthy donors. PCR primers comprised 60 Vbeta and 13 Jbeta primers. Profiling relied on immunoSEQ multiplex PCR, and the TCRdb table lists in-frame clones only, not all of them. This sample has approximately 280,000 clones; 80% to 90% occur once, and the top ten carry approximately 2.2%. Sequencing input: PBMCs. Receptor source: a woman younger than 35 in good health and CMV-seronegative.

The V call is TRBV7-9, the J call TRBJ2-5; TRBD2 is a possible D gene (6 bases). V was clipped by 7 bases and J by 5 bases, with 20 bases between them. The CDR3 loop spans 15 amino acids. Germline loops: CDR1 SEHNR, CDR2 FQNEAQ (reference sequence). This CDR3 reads CASNLWGLPGETQYF. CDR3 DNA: TGTGCCAGCAACCTTTGGGGACTCCCGGGGGAGACCCAGTACTTC.

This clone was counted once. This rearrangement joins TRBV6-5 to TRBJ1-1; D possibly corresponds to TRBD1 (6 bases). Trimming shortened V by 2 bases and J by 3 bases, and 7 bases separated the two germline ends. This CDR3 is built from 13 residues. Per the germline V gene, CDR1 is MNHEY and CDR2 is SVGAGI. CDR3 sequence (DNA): TGTGCCAGCAGTTACAAGGGGGACACTGAAGCTTTCTTT. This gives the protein CASSYKGDTEAFF.

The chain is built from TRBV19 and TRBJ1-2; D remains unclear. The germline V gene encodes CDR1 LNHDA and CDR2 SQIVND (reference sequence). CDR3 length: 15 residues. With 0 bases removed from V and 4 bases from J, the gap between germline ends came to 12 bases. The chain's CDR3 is CASSIDQVLLYGYTF. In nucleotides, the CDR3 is TGTGCCAGTAGTATAGATCAGGTTCTGCTCTATGGCTACACCTTC.

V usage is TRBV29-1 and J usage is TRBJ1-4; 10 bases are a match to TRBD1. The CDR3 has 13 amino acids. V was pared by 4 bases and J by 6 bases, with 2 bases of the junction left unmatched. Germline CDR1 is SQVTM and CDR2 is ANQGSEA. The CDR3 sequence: CSVAGQGHEKLFF. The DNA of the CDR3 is TGCAGCGTTGCGGGACAGGGGCATGAAAAACTGTTTTTT.

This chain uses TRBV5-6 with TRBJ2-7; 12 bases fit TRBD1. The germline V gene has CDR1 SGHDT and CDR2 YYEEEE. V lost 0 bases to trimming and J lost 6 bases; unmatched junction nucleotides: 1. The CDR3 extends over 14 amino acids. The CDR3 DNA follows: TGTGCCAGCAGCTTGGGGGACAGGGGGCGCGAGCAGTACTTC. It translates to CASSLGDRGREQYF.

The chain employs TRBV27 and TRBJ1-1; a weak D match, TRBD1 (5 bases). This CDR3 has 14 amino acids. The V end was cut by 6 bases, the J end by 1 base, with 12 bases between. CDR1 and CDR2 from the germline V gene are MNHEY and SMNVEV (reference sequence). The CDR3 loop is CASSTWGKNTEAFF. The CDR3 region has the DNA TGTGCCAGCAGCACATGGGGCAAGAACACTGAAGCTTTCTTT.

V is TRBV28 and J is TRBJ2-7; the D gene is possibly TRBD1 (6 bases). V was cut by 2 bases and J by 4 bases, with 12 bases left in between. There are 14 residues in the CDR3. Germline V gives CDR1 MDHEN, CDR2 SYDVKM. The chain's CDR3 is CASSLHGGAYEQYF. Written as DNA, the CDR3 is TGTGCCAGCAGTTTACATGGGGGCGCGTACGAGCAGTACTTC.

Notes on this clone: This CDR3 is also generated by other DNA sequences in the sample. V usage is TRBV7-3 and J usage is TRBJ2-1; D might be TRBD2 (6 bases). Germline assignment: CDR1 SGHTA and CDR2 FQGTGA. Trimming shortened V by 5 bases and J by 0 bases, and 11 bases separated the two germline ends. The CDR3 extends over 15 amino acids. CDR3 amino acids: CASSLAGSSYNEQFF. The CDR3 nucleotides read TGTGCCAGCAGCCTTGCGGGGAGCTCCTACAATGAGCAGTTCTTC.

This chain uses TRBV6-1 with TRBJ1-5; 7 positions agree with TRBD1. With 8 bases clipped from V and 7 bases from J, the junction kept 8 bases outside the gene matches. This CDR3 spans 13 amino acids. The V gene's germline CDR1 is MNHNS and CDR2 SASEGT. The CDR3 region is CASRQGIEQPQHF. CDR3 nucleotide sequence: TGTGCCAGCCGACAGGGTATAGAACAGCCCCAGCATTTT.

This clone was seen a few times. CDR3 loop: CAWARTLNTEAFF. The CDR3 DNA sequence: TGTGCCTGGGCTAGGACACTGAACACTGAAGCTTTCTTT. The chain couples TRBV30 to TRBJ1-1, with D possibly TRBD1 on 5 matching bases. CDR3 length equals 13 residues. Germline CDR1 and CDR2: GTSNPN and SVGIG (reference sequence). V was cut by 5 bases and J by 0 bases, with 10 bases left in between. Variable domain in full (rest from reference TRBV30 and TRBJ1-1): SQTIHQWPATLVQPVGSPLSLECTVEGTSNPNLYWYRQAAGRGLQLLFYSVGIGQISSEVPQNLSASRPQDRQFILSSKKLLLSDSGFYLCAWARTLNTEAFFGQGTRLTVV.

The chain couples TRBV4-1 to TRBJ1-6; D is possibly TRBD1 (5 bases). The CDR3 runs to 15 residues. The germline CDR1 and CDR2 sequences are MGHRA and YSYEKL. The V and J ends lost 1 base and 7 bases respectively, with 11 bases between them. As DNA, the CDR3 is TGCGCCAGCAGCCAAGCAGGGTTTATCAATTCACCCCTCCACTTT. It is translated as CASSQAGFINSPLHF.

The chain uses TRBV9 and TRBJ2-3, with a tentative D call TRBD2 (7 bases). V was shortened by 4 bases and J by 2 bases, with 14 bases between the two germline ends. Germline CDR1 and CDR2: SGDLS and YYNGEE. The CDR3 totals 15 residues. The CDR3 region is CASSPRGGATDTQYF. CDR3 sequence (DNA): TGTGCCAGCAGCCCTCGTGGGGGGGCCACAGATACGCAGTATTTT.

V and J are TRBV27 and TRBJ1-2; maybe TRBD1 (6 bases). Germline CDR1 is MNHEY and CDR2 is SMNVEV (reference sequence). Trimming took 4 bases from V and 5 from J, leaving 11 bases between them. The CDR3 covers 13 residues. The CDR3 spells CASSSEGGYGYTF. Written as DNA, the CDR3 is TGTGCCAGCAGTTCGGAGGGGGGGTATGGCTACACCTTC.

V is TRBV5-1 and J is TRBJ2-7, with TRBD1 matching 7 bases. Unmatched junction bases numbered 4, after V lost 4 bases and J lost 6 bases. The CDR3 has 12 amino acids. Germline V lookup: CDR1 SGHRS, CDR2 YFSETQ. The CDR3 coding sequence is TGCGCCAGCAGCCTGACAGGGAGCGAGCAGTACTTC. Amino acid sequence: CASSLTGSEQYF. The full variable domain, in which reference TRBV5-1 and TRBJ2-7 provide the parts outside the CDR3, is KAGVTQTPRYLIKTRGQQVTLSCSPISGHRSVSWYQQTPGQGLQFLFEYFSETQRNKGNFPGRFSGRQFSNSRSEMNVSTLELGDSALYLCASSLTGSEQYFGPGTRLTVT.

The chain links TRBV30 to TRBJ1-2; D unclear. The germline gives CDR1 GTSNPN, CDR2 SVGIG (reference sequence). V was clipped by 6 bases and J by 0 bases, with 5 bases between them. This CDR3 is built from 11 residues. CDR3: CACTANYGYTF. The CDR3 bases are TGTGCCTGCACAGCTAACTATGGCTACACCTTC.

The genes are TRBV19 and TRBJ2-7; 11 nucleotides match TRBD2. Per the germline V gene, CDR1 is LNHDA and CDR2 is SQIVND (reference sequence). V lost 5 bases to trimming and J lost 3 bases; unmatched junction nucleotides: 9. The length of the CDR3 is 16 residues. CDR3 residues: CASSVLAGALLYEQYF. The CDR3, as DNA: TGTGCCAGTAGTGTACTAGCGGGGGCTCTTCTCTACGAGCAGTACTTC. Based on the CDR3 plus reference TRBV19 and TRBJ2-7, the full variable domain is DGGITQSPKYLFRKEGQNVTLSCEQNLNHDAMYWYRQDPGQGLRLIYYSQIVNDFQKGDIAEGYSVSREKKESFPLTVTSAQKNPTAFYLCASSVLAGALLYEQYFGPGTRLTVT.

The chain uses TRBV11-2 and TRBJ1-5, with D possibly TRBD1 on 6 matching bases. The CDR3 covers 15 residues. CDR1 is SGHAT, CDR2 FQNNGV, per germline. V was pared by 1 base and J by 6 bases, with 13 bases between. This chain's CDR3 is CASSLGGGSGQPQHF. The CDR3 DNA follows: TGTGCCAGCAGCTTAGGGGGGGGCTCGGGTCAGCCCCAGCATTTT.

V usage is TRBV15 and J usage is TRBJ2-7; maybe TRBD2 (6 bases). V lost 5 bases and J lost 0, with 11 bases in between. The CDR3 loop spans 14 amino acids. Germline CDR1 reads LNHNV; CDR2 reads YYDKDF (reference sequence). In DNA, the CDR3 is TGTGCCACCAGCCCCGGCGGGGTCTCCTACGAGCAGTACTTC. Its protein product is CATSPGGVSYEQYF.

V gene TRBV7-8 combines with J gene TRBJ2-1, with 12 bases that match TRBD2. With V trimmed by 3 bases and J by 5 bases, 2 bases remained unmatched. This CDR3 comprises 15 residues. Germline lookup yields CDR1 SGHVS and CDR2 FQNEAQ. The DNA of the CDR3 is TGTGCCAGCAGCTTTGGACTAGCGGGGAACAATGAGCAGTTCTTC. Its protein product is CASSFGLAGNNEQFF.

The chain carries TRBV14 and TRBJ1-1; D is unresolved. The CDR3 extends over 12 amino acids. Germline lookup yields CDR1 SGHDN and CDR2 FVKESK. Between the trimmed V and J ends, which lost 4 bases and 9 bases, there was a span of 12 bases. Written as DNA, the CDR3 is TGTGCCAGCAGCCGCTTCGGGTATCAAGCTTTCTTT. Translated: CASSRFGYQAFF.

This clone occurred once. The CDR3, as DNA: TGTGCCAGTAGTATTGGACAGGGCTATAATTCACCCCTCCACTTT. It translates to CASSIGQGYNSPLHF. This chain joins TRBV19 and TRBJ1-6, with TRBD1 matching 8 bases. V shed 3 bases and J 3 bases; nucleotides not matched to a gene: 1. Germline assignment: CDR1 LNHDA and CDR2 SQIVND (reference sequence). This CDR3 spans 15 amino acids.

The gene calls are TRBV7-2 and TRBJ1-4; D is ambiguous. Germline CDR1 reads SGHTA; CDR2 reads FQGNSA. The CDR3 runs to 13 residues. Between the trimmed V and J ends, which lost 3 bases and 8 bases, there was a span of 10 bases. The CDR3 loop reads CASSFSVNEKLFF. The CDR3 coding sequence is TGTGCCAGCAGCTTTAGTGTGAACGAAAAACTGTTTTTT.

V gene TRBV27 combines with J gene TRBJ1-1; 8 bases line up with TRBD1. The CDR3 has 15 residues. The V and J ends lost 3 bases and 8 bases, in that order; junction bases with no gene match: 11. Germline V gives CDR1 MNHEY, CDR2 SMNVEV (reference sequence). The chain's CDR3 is CASSFRTGQGGEAFF. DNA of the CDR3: TGTGCCAGCAGTTTCAGGACAGGACAGGGCGGGGAAGCTTTCTTT.

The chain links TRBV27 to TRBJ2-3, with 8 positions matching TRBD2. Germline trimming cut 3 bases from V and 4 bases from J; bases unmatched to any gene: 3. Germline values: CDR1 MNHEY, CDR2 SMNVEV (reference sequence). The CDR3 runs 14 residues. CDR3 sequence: CASSFGGVADTQYF. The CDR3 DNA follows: TGTGCCAGCAGTTTCGGGGGGGTGGCAGATACGCAGTATTTT.

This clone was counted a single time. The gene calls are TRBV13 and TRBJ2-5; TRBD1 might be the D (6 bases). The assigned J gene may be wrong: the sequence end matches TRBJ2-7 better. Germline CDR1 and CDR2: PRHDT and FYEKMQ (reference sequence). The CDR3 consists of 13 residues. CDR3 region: CASSFPGTNEQYF. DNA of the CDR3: TGTGCCAGCAGCTTTCCCGGGACAAACGAGCAGTACTTC.